The clone carrying this T cell receptor beta chain was seen a single time. Its antigen is not known. Other DNA variants within this sample encode the same CDR3. The germline CDR1 and CDR2 sequences are SGHKS and YYEKEE (reference sequence). Trimming stripped 2 bases from V and 2 bases from J, with 5 bases between. This CDR3 is built from 12 residues. CD8 cells classed as naive were CD45RO-negative and positively selected for CCR7, excluding terminally differentiated effector memory CD45RA+ cells. This entry is derived from a study of shared clonotypes between healthy human individuals. Broader study findings: Larger richness was generally estimated for naive than memory subsets.

The repertoire was sequenced with immunoSEQ multiplex PCR; TCRdb's copy has only in-frame clones and lacks some. This sample has some 600,000 clones; around 96% occur once, and the top ten carry about 0.12%. This chain links TRBV5-5 with TRBJ2-7; D call uncertain. The source material was naive CD8+ T cells sorted from blood. This receptor was taken from a woman aged 25 to 39 in good health. The DNA of the CDR3 is TGTGCCAGCAGCTTCCTAACCTACGAGCAGTACTTC. It specifies CASSFLTYEQYF.